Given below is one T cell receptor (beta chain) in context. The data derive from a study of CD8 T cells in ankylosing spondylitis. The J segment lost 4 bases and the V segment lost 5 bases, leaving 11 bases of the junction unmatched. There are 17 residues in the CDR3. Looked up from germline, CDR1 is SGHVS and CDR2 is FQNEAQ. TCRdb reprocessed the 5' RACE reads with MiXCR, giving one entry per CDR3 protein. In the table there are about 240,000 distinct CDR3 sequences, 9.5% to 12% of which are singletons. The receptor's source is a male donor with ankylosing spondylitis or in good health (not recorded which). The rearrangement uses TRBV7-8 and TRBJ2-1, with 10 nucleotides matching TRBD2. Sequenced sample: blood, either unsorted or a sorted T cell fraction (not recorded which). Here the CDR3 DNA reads TGTGCCAGCAGCCCAATTGGGACTAGCGTGGGTTACAATGAGCAGTTCTTC. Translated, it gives CASSPIGTSVGYNEQFF.